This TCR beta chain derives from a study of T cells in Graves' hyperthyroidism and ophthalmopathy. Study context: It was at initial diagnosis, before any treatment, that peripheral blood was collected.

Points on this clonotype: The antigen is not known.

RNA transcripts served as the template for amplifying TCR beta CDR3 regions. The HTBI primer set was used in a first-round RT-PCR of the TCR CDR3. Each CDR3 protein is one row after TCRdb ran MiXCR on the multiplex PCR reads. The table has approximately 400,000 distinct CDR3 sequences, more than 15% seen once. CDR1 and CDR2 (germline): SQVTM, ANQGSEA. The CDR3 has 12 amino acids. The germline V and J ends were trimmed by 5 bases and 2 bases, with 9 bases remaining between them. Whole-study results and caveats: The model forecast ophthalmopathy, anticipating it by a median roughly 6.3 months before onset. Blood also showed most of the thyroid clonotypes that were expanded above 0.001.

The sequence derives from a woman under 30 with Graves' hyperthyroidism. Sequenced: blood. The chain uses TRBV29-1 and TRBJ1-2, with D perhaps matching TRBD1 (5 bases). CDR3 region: CSVTDTNYGYTF. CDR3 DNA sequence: TGCAGCGTTACGGACACCAACTATGGCTACACCTTC.